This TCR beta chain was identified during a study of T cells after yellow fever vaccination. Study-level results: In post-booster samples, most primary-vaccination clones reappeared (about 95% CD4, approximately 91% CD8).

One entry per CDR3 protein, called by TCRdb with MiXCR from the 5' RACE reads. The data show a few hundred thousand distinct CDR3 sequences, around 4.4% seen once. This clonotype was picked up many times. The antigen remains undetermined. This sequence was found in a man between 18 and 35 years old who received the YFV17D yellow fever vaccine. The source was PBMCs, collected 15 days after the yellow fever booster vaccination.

As DNA, the CDR3 is TGCGCCAGCAGCCGCAATATACAGGGTAACACTGAAGCTTTCTTT. Amino acid sequence: CASSRNIQGNTEAFF. This rearrangement joins TRBV4-3 to TRBJ1-1, with D possibly being TRBD1 (6 bases). Trimming took 4 bases from V and 2 from J, leaving 14 bases between them. The length of the CDR3 is 15 residues. Germline V gene sequence: CDR1 LGHNA, CDR2 YSLEER.